This is a list of T cell receptor beta chains from one sample in a study of T cell repertoires in ileal Crohn's disease. Using immunoSEQ multiplex PCR, the repertoire was profiled, and TCRdb retains in-frame clones only, with some absent. The sample yields about 18,000 clones, around 60% seen once. The sample consisted of ileal tissue. These receptors originate from an adult with Crohn's disease. The CDR3 runs from the conserved cysteine through the conserved F or W. A D gene is named only where the DNA matches it firmly. Not every row has a clone size; where given, it reads once, few, many or a size class.

V gene	clone size	J gene	D gene	CDR3 DNA	CDR3 protein
TRBV4-1	few	TRBJ2-7	TRBD1	TGCGCCAGCACCTTGGGACAGGGTCCTTACGAGCAGTACTTC	CASTLGQGPYEQYF
TRBV27	once	TRBJ1-2	TRBD1	TGTGCCAGCAGTTTATTTCGGACAGGGGGCTATGGCTACACCTTC	CASSLFRTGGYGYTF
TRBV14	-	TRBJ2-2	-	TGTGCCAGCAGCGAGGAGTGGAACACCGGGGAGCTGTTTTTT	CASSEEWNTGELFF
TRBV29-1	-	TRBJ2-7	TRBD2	TGCAGCCCCCGCGGGGGGCTTCACGAGCAGTACTTC	CSPRGGLHEQYF
TRBV6-1	-	TRBJ2-7	-	TGTGCCAGCAGTGAAGATGCCGGGAGCCCTTCCTACGAGCAGTACTTC	CASSEDAGSPSYEQYF
TRBV18	few	TRBJ2-3	-	TGTGCCAGCTCACCGTACACAGGTGGAACTGATACGCAGTATTTT	CASSPYTGGTDTQYF
TRBV10-3	-	TRBJ2-7	-	TGTGCCATCAGGGACTCCCTGGGCGAGCAGTACTTC	CAIRDSLGEQYF
TRBV30	-	TRBJ1-1	-	TGTGCCTGGAGTGTACAATCTGTTACTGAAGCTTTCTTT	CAWSVQSVTEAFF
TRBV11-1	-	TRBJ2-1	-	TGTGCCAGCAGCTACCGGTTAGCCCACTACCGGAATGAGCAGTTCTTC	CASSYRLAHYRNEQFF
TRBV30	-	TRBJ1-1	-	TGTGCCTGGACCAAATCCACAGCTGAAGCTTTCTTT	CAWTKSTAEAFF
TRBV11-2	-	TRBJ2-2	-	TGTGCCAGCAGCTTAGGCAGGTGGAACACCGGGGAGCTGTTTTTT	CASSLGRWNTGELFF
TRBV29-1	-	TRBJ2-3	TRBD2	TGCAGCGTTGCCGCCCTAGCGGGAGGAGCAGATACGCAGTATTTT	CSVAALAGGADTQYF
TRBV18	-	TRBJ2-5	TRBD1	TGTGCCAGCTCACCACCGACAGGGAGACGGGAGACCCAGTACTTC	CASSPPTGRRETQYF
TRBV28	-	TRBJ1-1	-	TGTGCCAGCAGTCCTCTACAGACCCGAGCTTTCTTT	CASSPLQTRAFF
TRBV5-1	-	TRBJ1-2	-	TGCGCCAGCAGCTGGGGGGGAGCTAACTATGGCTACACCTTC	CASSWGGANYGYTF
TRBV29-1	few	TRBJ2-1	-	TGCAGCGCCGGTAGAGGAACGAGCTCCTACAATGAGCAGTTCTTC	CSAGRGTSSYNEQFF
TRBV27	-	TRBJ2-7	TRBD1	TGTGCCAGCAGACCGGACAGGCGTTCCTACGAGCAGTACTTC	CASRPDRRSYEQYF
TRBV4-2	-	TRBJ2-7	-	TGTGCCAGCAGCCAAACCGAGGCCCCCTACGAGCAGTACTTC	CASSQTEAPYEQYF
TRBV4-1	-	TRBJ1-2	-	TGCGCCAGCAGCCAAGATGACAGAGGTGGCTATGGCTACACCTTC	CASSQDDRGGYGYTF
TRBV11-2	-	TRBJ1-4	TRBD1	TGTGCCAGCAGCTCCTACAGGGGGTTTAATGAAAAACTGTTTTTT	CASSSYRGFNEKLFF
TRBV15	-	TRBJ1-1	-	TGTGCCACCAGCAGAGAACAGGCGACTAACACTGAAGCTTTCTTT	CATSREQATNTEAFF
TRBV4-2	-	TRBJ2-3	-	TGTGCCAGCAGCCGAGGGCAGGCAGAGCGCACAGATACGCAGTATTTT	CASSRGQAERTDTQYF
TRBV30	-	TRBJ1-4	-	TGTGCCTGGAGTAGGGGGAGCAGTAATGAAAAACTGTTTTTT	CAWSRGSSNEKLFF
TRBV27	-	TRBJ2-7	-	TGTGCCAGCAGTTTATCACAGGTTTCCGAGCAGTACTTC	CASSLSQVSEQYF
TRBV4-2	-	TRBJ2-7	-	TGTGCCAGCAGCCCAAGCGCTAGCGTGAACTACGAGCAGTACTTC	CASSPSASVNYEQYF
TRBV6-6	-	TRBJ2-5	-	TGTGCCAGCAGCTTAGCAGGGTATGAGACCCAGTACTTC	CASSLAGYETQYF